Shown below are 18 T cell receptor beta chains from a single sample sequenced in a study of PD-1 blockade in classical Hodgkin lymphoma. Relapse was seen in all patients after autologous stem cell transplantation, and brentuximab vedotin exposure was variable. Assay used: immunoSEQ multiplex PCR; TCRdb lists only in-frame clones, some missing. The sample lists approximately 57,000 clones; 80% to 95% were seen once. This specimen consisted of peripheral blood mononuclear cells (PBMCs), obtained before the second cycle of nivolumab. These receptors came from a human donor with classical Hodgkin lymphoma.

The chain has TRBV5-1 and TRBJ2-7, with 9 nucleotides matching TRBD1. The ends lost 3 bases at V and 2 bases at J; junction bases unmatched: 6. Germline V lookup: CDR1 SGHRS, CDR2 YFSETQ. This CDR3 contains 15 residues. In DNA form, the CDR3 reads TGCGCCAGCAGCTCCAGGACAGGGGAGACCTACGAGCAGTACTTC. Translating gives CASSSRTGETYEQYF.

This chain links TRBV29-1 with TRBJ1-1; 7 nucleotides line up with TRBD1. V trimming: 6 bases; J trimming: 1 base; junction bases outside the gene matches: 2. Germline V lookup: CDR1 SQVTM, CDR2 ANQGSEA. The CDR3 covers 12 residues. CDR3 bases: TGCAGCGTCCGGACAGGGAACACTGAAGCTTTCTTT. Its protein is CSVRTGNTEAFF.

This rearrangement joins TRBV7-3 to TRBJ2-1; TRBD2 matches at 10 bases. The CDR3 is made up of 16 amino acids. With V trimmed by 0 bases and J by 6 bases, 5 bases remained unmatched. Per germline, CDR1 SGHTA and CDR2 FQGTGA. CDR3 DNA sequence: TGTGCCAGCAGCTTAACCGTGGGACTAGCGTCCAATGAGCAGTTCTTC. It encodes CASSLTVGLASNEQFF.

The rearrangement links TRBV27 to TRBJ2-2; a possible D gene is TRBD1 (5 bases). The ends were cut back, 7 bases at V and 0 bases at J, with 24 bases in the middle. The CDR3 spans 19 residues. Germline assignment: CDR1 MNHEY and CDR2 SMNVEV (reference sequence). The CDR3 DNA reads TGTGCCAGCACGCGGTTGGCAGGGTTCGTGGGGTCGAACACCGGGGAGCTGTTTTTT. Encoded protein: CASTRLAGFVGSNTGELFF.

CDR3 sequence reads: CASSSGTGGSYEQYF. The CDR3 DNA follows: TGTGCCAGCAGTTCGGGGACAGGGGGCTCCTACGAGCAGTACTTC. This chain connects TRBV6-6 to TRBJ2-7; 11 bases map to TRBD1. Unmatched junction bases numbered 2, after V lost 4 bases and J lost 0 bases. Germline assignment: CDR1 MNHNY and CDR2 SVGAGI (reference sequence). The CDR3 consists of 15 residues.

J is TRBJ2-7 and V is TRBV27, with D possibly being TRBD1 (6 bases). CDR3 length: 15 residues. With 0 bases removed from V and 3 bases from J, the gap between germline ends came to 12 bases. The V gene's germline CDR1 is MNHEY and CDR2 SMNVEV (reference sequence). The CDR3 nucleotides are TGTGCCAGCAGTTTATCGGGGCTACAGGGCTACGAGCAGTACTTC. Its translation is CASSLSGLQGYEQYF.

The gene calls are TRBV19 and TRBJ2-7, with 12 bases aligning to TRBD2. The CDR3 length is 13 residues. V shed 8 bases and J 5 bases; nucleotides not matched to a gene: 4. Germline values: CDR1 LNHDA, CDR2 SQIVND (reference sequence). CDR3 region: CASRLAGDNEQYF. The CDR3 DNA reads as TGTGCCAGTCGACTAGCGGGAGATAACGAGCAGTACTTC.

The rearrangement links TRBV30 to TRBJ2-5; D remains ambiguous. The CDR3 runs 11 residues. Germline assignment: CDR1 GTSNPN and CDR2 SVGIG (reference sequence). Trimming shortened V by 3 bases and J by 2 bases, and 4 bases separated the two germline ends. CDR3 in amino acids: CAWRAQETQYF. The CDR3 nucleotides read TGTGCCTGGAGGGCTCAAGAGACCCAGTACTTC.

The rearrangement uses TRBV30 and TRBJ1-5, with 7 bases that match TRBD1. CDR3 length equals 15 residues. After removal of 3 bases from V and 4 bases from J, the junction contained 9 bases not matched to a gene. Germline loops: CDR1 GTSNPN, CDR2 SVGIG (reference sequence). The CDR3 region is CAWSPLTGLNQPQHF. The DNA for the CDR3 is TGTGCCTGGAGCCCCCTGACAGGGCTGAATCAGCCCCAGCATTTT.

The gene calls are TRBV27 and TRBJ2-7; 8 bases match TRBD1. The germline CDR1 and CDR2 sequences are MNHEY and SMNVEV (reference sequence). This CDR3 contains 16 residues. V shed 5 bases and J 2 bases; nucleotides not matched to a gene: 11. The CDR3 DNA reads TGTGCCAGCAGTCCCTTTTTGACAGGGGAGGCCTACGAGCAGTACTTC. Residues: CASSPFLTGEAYEQYF.

V and J are TRBV9 and TRBJ1-1; D gene unclear. Germline V gene lookup returns CDR1 SGDLS and CDR2 YYNGEE. CDR3 size: 16 residues. V lost 0 bases and J 0 bases, leaving 12 bases between the germline ends. The CDR3 sequence is CASSVVEYPLNTEAFF. Here the CDR3 DNA reads TGTGCCAGCAGCGTAGTAGAGTATCCCTTGAACACTGAAGCTTTCTTT.

This clone was seen once. The chain carries TRBV6-5 and TRBJ2-3; D gene unclear. CDR1 and CDR2 from the germline V gene are MNHEY and SVGAGI. V was cut by 4 bases and J by 1 base, with 15 bases left in between. The CDR3 is 16 amino acids. The CDR3 DNA reads as TGTGCCAGCAGTTCAACGCCCCGTACTGGCACAGATACGCAGTATTTT. This codes for CASSSTPRTGTDTQYF.

The chain combines TRBV7-2 with TRBJ1-2, with D uncertain. CDR1 is SGHTA and CDR2 is FQGNSA in the germline V gene. The CDR3 is 17 amino acids. The V end lost 5 bases, the J end lost 1 base, and 20 bases lay between the germline ends. DNA of the CDR3: TGTGCCAGCAGCCAGAGAGCGTCAGGCCTACTTAACTATGGCTACACCTTC. Translating gives CASSQRASGLLNYGYTF. Full variable domain (missing parts from reference TRBV7-2 and TRBJ1-2): GAGVSQSPSNKVTEKGKDVELRCDPISGHTALYWYRQSLGQGLEFLIYFQGNSAPDKSGLPSDRFSAERTGGSVSTLTIQRTQQEDSAVYLCASSQRASGLLNYGYTFGSGTRLTVV.

The genes are TRBV7-9 and TRBJ1-3; D may be TRBD1 (5 bases). Germline CDR1 and CDR2: SEHNR and FQNEAQ (reference sequence). CDR3 length: 17 amino acids. Trimming left V 3 bases short and J 2 bases short, with 17 bases between. CDR3 nucleotides: TGTGCCAGCAGCTTGAACCCGGGGCAGAGCACTGGAAACACCATATATTTT. It is translated as CASSLNPGQSTGNTIYF.

This clone has only one observation. CDR3 nucleotide sequence: TGTGCCAGCAGCTCGGAGGGGTGGAGGGGGGACGGGGAGCTGTTTTTT. This codes for CASSSEGWRGDGELFF. The chain uses TRBV11-2 and TRBJ2-2; D assignment may be TRBD1 or TRBD2 (6 bases each). Germline lookup yields CDR1 SGHAT and CDR2 FQNNGV. The V and J ends lost 4 bases and 7 bases respectively, with 19 bases between them. The CDR3 contains 16 residues.

The rearrangement links TRBV7-2 to TRBJ2-2; TRBD2 matches 7 bases. V was pared by 5 bases and J by 4 bases, with 16 bases of the junction left unmatched. Germline V lookup: CDR1 SGHTA, CDR2 FQGNSA. The CDR3 extends over 18 amino acids. CDR3 coding DNA: TGTGCCAGCAGCGCCCGAGGGGCTAGCGGAGGAGTCACCGGGGAGCTGTTTTTT. It codes for CASSARGASGGVTGELFF. The variable domain in full, with the rest retrieved from reference TRBV7-2 and TRBJ2-2, is GAGVSQSPSNKVTEKGKDVELRCDPISGHTALYWYRQSLGQGLEFLIYFQGNSAPDKSGLPSDRFSAERTGGSVSTLTIQRTQQEDSAVYLCASSARGASGGVTGELFFGEGSRLTVL.

The chain employs TRBV19 and TRBJ2-7; D call uncertain. The germline CDR1 and CDR2 sequences are LNHDA and SQIVND (reference sequence). With 4 bases removed from V and 2 bases from J, the gap between germline ends came to 12 bases. The CDR3 consists of 14 residues. The CDR3 DNA follows: TGTGCCAGTAGTACCTTGGTGGAGCCCTACGAGCAGTACTTC. Translated: CASSTLVEPYEQYF.

The V gene is TRBV21-1, the J gene TRBJ2-2; the D call of TRBD2 is as the table states it, not checked on the DNA. TRBV21-1 is deemed a pseudogene. The CDR3 is made up of 17 amino acids. In DNA form, the CDR3 reads TGTGCCAGCAGCAAAGCACTAGCGGGAGCGAACACCGGGGAGCTGTTTTTT. This translates into CASSKALAGANTGELFF.